A selection of T cell receptor beta chains follows, all from one sample in a study of blood T cell repertoires in COVID-19. TCRdb's copy holds only in-frame clones and misses some; the assay was immunoSEQ multiplex PCR. The sample lists 200,000 to 250,000 clones; around 80% were seen once. Specimen: PBMCs or T cells enriched from blood (not recorded which). The source of these receptors is a man aged 30-40 years with acute COVID-19. The CDR3 runs from the conserved cysteine through the conserved F or W. D genes are given only for firm matches. Clone size is not always given. Where it is, it says once, few, many or a class for expanded clones.

j_gene | v_gene | abundance | d_gene | CDR3nt | CDR3aa
TRBJ2-3 | TRBV5-1 | - | - | TGCGCCAGCAGCTTGGATAGCAAGTACACAGATACGCAGTATTTT | CASSLDSKYTDTQYF
TRBJ2-6 | TRBV12-3/TRBV12-4 | once | - | TGTGCCAGCACCCTCGTCGGGGCCAACGTCCTGACTTTC | CASTLVGANVLTF
TRBJ2-7 | TRBV19 | - | - | TGTGCCAGTAGTAGTAGCTTAGGGGTCGAGCAGTACTTC | CASSSSLGVEQYF
TRBJ1-4 | TRBV19 | - | - | TGTGCCAGTAGCAGTGCTGAAAAACTGTTTTTT | CASSSAEKLFF
TRBJ1-4 | TRBV18 | - | TRBD1 | TGTGCCAGCTCACGGACAGGGGCCACTAATGAAAAACTGTTTTTT | CASSRTGATNEKLFF
TRBJ2-5 | TRBV7-3 | - | - | TGTGCCAGCAGCCCGGCTAGGGAGGAGACCCAGTACTTC | CASSPAREETQYF
TRBJ2-2 | TRBV27 | few | - | TGTGCCAGCAGCTACGACAGCCCCACCGGGGAGCTGTTTTTT | CASSYDSPTGELFF
TRBJ1-5 | TRBV9 | - | - | TGTGCCAGCAGCGAAACAGCTTCCCCTAGCAATCAGCCCCAGCATTTT | CASSETASPSNQPQHF
TRBJ2-7 | TRBV14 | - | - | TGTGCCAGCAGCCAAGATGAGGCTCTAGAGCAGTACTTC | CASSQDEALEQYF
TRBJ1-5 | TRBV7-9 | - | - | TGTGCCAGCAGGCGAGGGGCAGGGGTAGTTCAGCCCCAGCATTTT | CASRRGAGVVQPQHF
TRBJ2-5 | TRBV9 | once | - | TGTGCCAGCAGCGAACAGGGTCGGACTTCGGAGACCCAGTACTTC | CASSEQGRTSETQYF
TRBJ1-6 | TRBV2 | - | TRBD1 | TGTGCCAGCAGGGAGGGACAGGGGAATTCACCCCTCCACTTT | CASREGQGNSPLHF
TRBJ1-2 | TRBV7-6 | - | TRBD1 | TGTGCCAGCAGCTTAGGCGGACAGGGGGCCGATGGCTACACCTTC | CASSLGGQGADGYTF
TRBJ1-4 | TRBV7-6 | - | TRBD1 | TGTGCCAGCCGGCGTGTAGGGGACAGGGACGAAAAACTGTTTTTT | CASRRVGDRDEKLFF
TRBJ2-3 | TRBV30 | - | - | TGTGCCTGGAGGGTAGCAGATACGCAGTATTTT | CAWRVADTQYF
TRBJ2-5 | TRBV9 | once | - | TGTGCCAGCAGCGTCCGGGGAGAGACCCAGTACTTC | CASSVRGETQYF
TRBJ1-4 | TRBV28 | - | TRBD1 | TGTGCCAGCAGTTTGGCGGGGACAGGGACCGCTGAAAAACTGTTTTTT | CASSLAGTGTAEKLFF
TRBJ1-4 | TRBV6-1 | - | - | TGTGCCAGCAGTGAAATCATTTCAACTAATGAAAAACTGTTTTTT | CASSEIISTNEKLFF
TRBJ2-1 | TRBV5-4 | - | TRBD2 | TGTGCCAGCGCCCGTGAGGGACTAGCGGGGACCTACAATGAGCAGTTCTTC | CASAREGLAGTYNEQFF
TRBJ2-1 | TRBV24-1 | - | - | TGTGCCACCAGTGATCTGCAGGGAATTGAGCAGTTCTTC | CATSDLQGIEQFF
TRBJ2-7 | TRBV28 | - | TRBD2 | TGTGCCAGCAATTGGGCTAGCGGGGTCAACGAGCAGTACTTC | CASNWASGVNEQYF
TRBJ1-5 | TRBV27 | few | - | TGTGCCAGCAGATTCCGCGGGGGGTGGTCGGATCAGCCCCAGCATTTT | CASRFRGGWSDQPQHF
TRBJ2-5 | TRBV5-1 | - | - | TGCGCCAGCAGCCAAGCGGGTCCGTCCCAAGAGACCCAGTACTTC | CASSQAGPSQETQYF
TRBJ2-7 | TRBV27 | - | - | TGTGCCAGCAGTTTTTCTAGCGAGAACTACGAGCAGTACTTC | CASSFSSENYEQYF
TRBJ1-3 | TRBV30 | once | - | TGTGCCTGGAGTCTTAGTGGAAACACCATATATTTT | CAWSLSGNTIYF
TRBJ2-7 | TRBV11-2 | - | TRBD1 | TGTGCCAGCACCCCCGACAGGGTTTACGAGCAGTACTTC | CASTPDRVYEQYF
TRBJ1-5 | TRBV3-1/TRBV3-2 | - | - | TGTGCCAGCAGCCAAGGATCAGGGGCTAATCAGCCCCAGCATTTT | CASSQGSGANQPQHF
TRBJ1-2 | TRBV29-1 | few | TRBD1 | TGCAGCGCTAGGACAGGGGGCGAAGTCTATGGCTACACCTTC | CSARTGGEVYGYTF
TRBJ2-2 | TRBV7-3 | - | - | TGTGCCAGCAGCTTACAGGGGAACACCGGGGAGCTGTTTTTT | CASSLQGNTGELFF
TRBJ2-7 | TRBV28 | few | - | TGTGCCAGTCCCTTGGCTGGGGCAGGGTCCTACGAGCAGTACTTC | CASPLAGAGSYEQYF
TRBJ2-2 | TRBV27 | - | - | TGTGCCAGCAGTTTCGGGCAGGGAAGAACCGGGGAGCTGTTTTTT | CASSFGQGRTGELFF
TRBJ1-2 | TRBV25-1 | - | - | TGTGCCAGCAGTGAAGTGGGAGCTAACTATGGCTACACCTTC | CASSEVGANYGYTF
TRBJ2-7 | TRBV20-1 | - | - | TGCAGTGCCTACGGAGGAGTCGAGCAGTACTTC | CSAYGGVEQYF
TRBJ2-7 | TRBV10-3 | - | TRBD2 | TGTGCCATCAGTGAGTCGACTCGGGGAGGGGCCTACGAGCAGTACTTC | CAISESTRGGAYEQYF
TRBJ1-6 | TRBV11-2 | - | - | TGTGCCAGCAGCCCCGGGACTTATAATTCACCCCTCCACTTT | CASSPGTYNSPLHF
TRBJ1-5 | TRBV6-5 | - | TRBD1 | TGTGCCAGCAGTTGGACAGGGAATTCATATCAGCCCCAGCATTTT | CASSWTGNSYQPQHF
TRBJ1-2 | TRBV2 | - | - | TGTGCCAGCGCGGTCCCTGGACTGACCTATGGCTACACCTTC | CASAVPGLTYGYTF